The 5 T cell receptor beta chains given below trace back to one sample, sequenced in a study of shared clonotypes between healthy human individuals. The protocol was immunoSEQ multiplex PCR, while the TCRdb copy is restricted to in-frame clones and leaves out a portion. Here the sample spans over 1.5 million clones, about 98% being singletons. Material for sequencing was naive CD4+ T cells sorted from blood. Noted subset: CD45RA+ positively selected. The origin of the receptors is a man aged 25-45 years in good health.

V gene TRBV19 combines with J gene TRBJ1-5; D call uncertain. Germline values: CDR1 LNHDA, CDR2 SQIVND (reference sequence). Trimming removed 7 bases at V and 3 bases at J, with 16 bases between. CDR3 length equals 15 residues. The CDR3 loop is CASTSSKIPNQPQHF. CDR3 DNA: TGTGCCAGTACCTCCTCCAAAATCCCCAATCAGCCCCAGCATTTT.

V usage is TRBV10-2 and J usage is TRBJ2-7, with TRBD2 as a possible D gene (5 bases). CDR1 WSHSY and CDR2 SAAADI come from the germline V gene. The length of the CDR3 is 13 residues. V was shortened by 6 bases and J by 4 bases, with 13 bases between the two germline ends. The CDR3 region has the DNA TGCGCCAGCAGGGAGGCTAGCACTTACGAGCAGTACTTC. Protein product: CASREASTYEQYF.

The gene calls are TRBV19 and TRBJ2-7; 12 positions agree with TRBD2. CDR3 length: 15 amino acids. Germline CDR1 is LNHDA and CDR2 is SQIVND (reference sequence). V lost 4 bases and J lost 3; bases outside the gene matches: 4. CDR3 coding DNA: TGTGCCAGTAGTACGACTAGCGGGAGTGACTACGAGCAGTACTTC. This codes for CASSTTSGSDYEQYF.

This chain uses TRBV5-1 with TRBJ2-7; possibly TRBD1 for D (6 bases). Germline V gene sequence: CDR1 SGHRS, CDR2 YFSETQ. The CDR3 totals 14 residues. Deletions cut 4 bases from V and 2 bases from J, with 13 bases between. The CDR3 nucleotides read TGCGCCAGCAGCCACGACAGGCCACCCTACGAGCAGTACTTC. It encodes CASSHDRPPYEQYF.

The chain has TRBV5-1 and TRBJ2-1; a possible D gene is TRBD2 (6 bases). With 4 bases removed from V and 5 bases from J, the gap between germline ends came to 16 bases. The germline CDR1 and CDR2 sequences are SGHRS and YFSETQ. CDR3 length: 15 amino acids. The CDR3 DNA follows: TGCGCCAGCAGCACGACGAACGGACTACACAATGAGCAGTTCTTC. This encodes CASSTTNGLHNEQFF.